The table lists the clone carrying this T cell receptor (beta chain) with a few counts. Its target is not known. Trimming took 5 bases from V and 6 from J, leaving 25 bases between them. Germline V gene data show CDR1 as SGHTA and CDR2 as FQGNSA. CDR3 size: 17 residues. This entry belongs to a study of T cells in Graves' hyperthyroidism and ophthalmopathy. Overall study: The authors collected peripheral blood at initial diagnosis, before any treatment.

The TCR beta CDR3 regions underwent amplification using RNA transcripts as the source. A set of HTBI primers served as the primers for a first-round RT-PCR of the TCR CDR3. One entry per CDR3 protein results from TCRdb running MiXCR on the multiplex PCR reads. The data contain about 610,000 distinct CDR3 sequences, roughly 14% of them seen just once; the ten biggest clones take up 3.5% to 4.5%. Overall study results and limits: The blood repertoire included most of the expanded thyroid clonotypes above 0.001.

The chain links TRBV7-2 to TRBJ1-2; D possibly corresponds to TRBD1 (6 bases). The sequenced material came from blood. This sequence originates from a woman between 35 and 50 years old with Graves' ophthalmopathy. The CDR3 nucleotides read TGTGCCAGCAGCCTCAGCGAGGCGGGGGCAGGTGTTGATGGCTACACCTTC. Translating it yields CASSLSEAGAGVDGYTF.